The 9 T cell receptor beta chains below come from one sample, sequenced in a study of T cell responses to AZD1222 COVID-19 vaccine. Produced via immunoSEQ multiplex PCR; TCRdb's table is partial and in-frame only. In the table there are 150,000 or so clones, 75% to 95% of which are singletons. The sequenced sample was peripheral blood, obtained on day 0 of AZD1222 vaccination. Receptor source: an adult in good health.

This rearrangement joins TRBV15 to TRBJ1-2; TRBD1 is a possible D gene (6 bases). Germline values: CDR1 LNHNV, CDR2 YYDKDF (reference sequence). This CDR3 has 15 amino acids. V lost 1 base to trimming and J lost 2 bases, with 11 bases between them. The CDR3 sequence is CATSRGQDENYGYTF. The CDR3 coding sequence is TGTGCCACCAGCAGAGGACAGGACGAAAACTATGGCTACACCTTC.

The V call is TRBV6-2 or TRBV6-3, the J call TRBJ1-2, with 8 nucleotides matching TRBD1. Germline V gene data show CDR1 as MNHEY and CDR2 as SVGEGT. The CDR3 is made up of 15 amino acids. J gave up 0 bases and V 1 base, and 1 base lay outside the gene matches. The CDR3 DNA reads as TGTGCCAGCAGTTACTGGGACAGGCCTAACTATGGCTACACCTTC. Its translation: CASSYWDRPNYGYTF.

This sequence joins TRBV19 and TRBJ1-5, with 8 nucleotides matching TRBD1. The CDR3 sequence is 16 residues long. Losses at the gene ends were 3 bases for V and 6 bases for J; bases not matched to a gene: 10. The germline V gene encodes CDR1 LNHDA and CDR2 SQIVND (reference sequence). CDR3 nucleotide sequence: TGTGCCAGTAGTATGTTTCCAGGGACAGGAGGTCAGCCCCAGCATTTT. Translation: CASSMFPGTGGQPQHF.

This rearrangement joins TRBV9 to TRBJ2-1; 8 bases align to TRBD2. Germline CDR1 and CDR2: SGDLS and YYNGEE. The CDR3 is 15 residues long. With V trimmed by 2 bases and J by 0 bases, 1 base remained unmatched. The CDR3 sequence is CASSVSGASYNEQFF. CDR3 coding DNA: TGTGCCAGCAGCGTTAGCGGGGCCTCCTACAATGAGCAGTTCTTC.

The chain has TRBV11-2 and TRBJ2-2; D is perhaps TRBD2 (6 bases). CDR3 length equals 15 residues. Germline V gene data show CDR1 as SGHAT and CDR2 as FQNNGV. Between the trimmed V and J ends, which lost 5 bases and 4 bases, there was a span of 14 bases. The CDR3 DNA sequence: TGTGCCAGCAGCCCTTGGGGGGACCCCACCGGGGAGCTGTTTTTT. Amino acids: CASSPWGDPTGELFF.

This clone was seen just once. The chain combines TRBV19 with TRBJ1-4; no firm D call. From germline, CDR1 is LNHDA and CDR2 SQIVND (reference sequence). The CDR3 is 13 amino acids. Deletions cut 5 bases from V and 8 bases from J, with 12 bases between. CDR3 sequence: CASSRRGNEKLFF. The CDR3 DNA reads TGTGCCAGTAGTCGGCGGGGAAACGAAAAACTGTTTTTT.

The chain uses TRBV6-5 and TRBJ2-1; D is ambiguous. Germline-derived CDR1 and CDR2 are MNHEY and SVGAGI. The CDR3 sequence is 13 residues long. V dropped 2 bases and J dropped 7 bases, with 9 bases sitting between them. The CDR3 sequence: CASSYGNVNEQFF. CDR3 coding DNA: TGTGCCAGCAGTTACGGGAATGTGAATGAGCAGTTCTTC.

This clone showed up many times. The V gene is TRBV24-1, the J gene TRBJ2-2; TRBD1 matches at 7 bases. Germline-derived CDR1 and CDR2 are KGHDR and SFDVKD. Trimming removed 9 bases from V and 2 bases from J; junction bases left unmatched: 5. The CDR3 contains 14 residues. Here the CDR3 reads CATGDRLNTGELFF. The CDR3 DNA reads TGTGCCACCGGGGACAGACTAAACACCGGGGAGCTGTTTTTT.

This chain joins TRBV5-6 and TRBJ2-7, with 7 bases lining up with TRBD1. This CDR3 region has 13 residues. Trimming cost V 4 bases and J 2 bases; bases outside gene matches: 3. In germline, CDR1 is SGHDT, CDR2 YYEEEE. This chain's CDR3 is CASSAGTAYEQYF. The CDR3 DNA follows: TGTGCCAGCAGCGCAGGGACAGCCTACGAGCAGTACTTC. The whole variable domain, filled in from reference TRBV5-6 and TRBJ2-7, reads DAGVTQSPTHLIKTRGQQVTLRCSPKSGHDTVSWYQQALGQGPQFIFQYYEEEERQRGNFPDRFSGHQFPNYSSELNVNALLLGDSALYLCASSAGTAYEQYFGPGTRLTVT.